A selection of T cell receptor beta chains follows, all from one sample in a study of blood T cell repertoires in COVID-19. Libraries were prepared by immunoSEQ multiplex PCR; TCRdb keeps only in-frame clonotypes and omits some of them. Of roughly 100,000 clones in the sample, more than 75% are singletons; the top ten hold around 4.9%. Sequenced material: peripheral blood. The receptors were sampled from a woman of 80 years or more with active COVID-19. Each CDR3 is given without its conserved first and last residue.

j_call | cdr3_length | v_call | cdr3_aa
TRBJ2-2 | 12 | TRBV7-3 | ASSLGTSPGELF
TRBJ2-1 | 14 | TRBV27 | ASGRLAGISYNEQF
TRBJ2-5 | 13 | TRBV6-5 | ASTYSAGGGETQY
TRBJ2-1 | 11 | TRBV19 | ASSPAGTSGSL
TRBJ2-6 | 14 | TRBV6-2/TRBV6-3 | ASSLDRPLGANVLT
TRBJ2-7 | 12 | TRBV5-5 | ASSLQQGGYEQY
TRBJ1-1 | 11 | TRBV4-1 | ASSRQMNTEAF
TRBJ1-6 | 14 | TRBV7-6 | ASSLLSGQKNSPLH
TRBJ1-1 | 13 | TRBV6-6 | ASSYHGGATTEAF
TRBJ2-7 | 12 | TRBV7-2 | ASSLMGNIDEQY
TRBJ2-7 | 15 | TRBV4-1 | ASSQQTGAQGNYEQY
TRBJ2-5 | 11 | TRBV7-7 | ASSLELRETQY
TRBJ2-5 | 13 | TRBV28 | ASSQMGQGSETQY
TRBJ1-5 | 12 | TRBV16 | ATQRQGPNQPQH
TRBJ2-1 | 13 | TRBV7-9 | ASSFWSRGGNEQF
TRBJ2-1 | 13 | TRBV7-2 | ASSRRDRGRNEQF
TRBJ2-7 | 16 | TRBV5-1 | ASSLARMGGSDSYEQY
TRBJ1-1 | 9 | TRBV19 | ASLMNTEAF
TRBJ2-1 | 13 | TRBV2 | ASSLDGSSYNEQF
TRBJ1-2 | 10 | TRBV20-1 | SASGDSYGYT
TRBJ2-3 | 13 | TRBV27 | ASRGQGAFADTQY